This T cell receptor (beta chain) appears in the sequencing data of a study of CD8 T cells in ankylosing spondylitis. Overall study findings and caveats: Both synovial fluid and blood in reactive arthritis had previously been reported to carry some motif variants. Disease-linked clones were found to be CD8+ and relatively rare in peripheral blood. It was reported that disease-linked clones were significantly enriched in matched ankylosing spondylitis synovial fluid.

Making use of molecular barcodes, quantitative 5'-RACE generated TCR beta libraries. TCRdb re-called the 5' RACE reads through MiXCR, storing one row per CDR3 protein. The sample has around 150,000 distinct CDR3 sequences; under 35% are singletons. Germline assignment: CDR1 SGHNT and CDR2 YENEEA. The V gene lost 1 base and the J gene lost 6 bases, with 15 bases spanning the gap. There are 15 residues in the CDR3. Turning to this clonotype: Its antigen remains unknown.

The TCR sequence derives from a male donor with ankylosing spondylitis. The rearrangement joins TRBV11-3 to TRBJ1-1; weak D call: TRBD1 (6 bases). Sequenced: synovial fluid, either unsorted or a sorted T cell fraction (not recorded which). The CDR3 DNA is TGTGCCAGCAGCTTAGGGACAGTCGTAAACTCTGAAGCTTTCTTT. Protein sequence: CASSLGTVVNSEAFF.